The 26 T cell receptor beta chains below come from one sample, sequenced in a study of CD8 T cells in Susac syndrome. Roughly 0.45 to 1 ug RNA was reverse transcribed with random hexamers. TCRdb reprocessed the immunoSEQ multiplex PCR reads via MiXCR and lists one record per CDR3 protein. The sample records 150,000 to 160,000 distinct CDR3 sequences, about 94% being singletons. The specimen was CD8+ T cells from PBMCs. The receptors were sampled from a human donor with multiple sclerosis.

This rearrangement joins TRBV13 to TRBJ2-7; D remains ambiguous. With 5 bases removed from V and 7 bases from J, the gap between germline ends came to 12 bases. Germline lookup yields CDR1 PRHDT and CDR2 FYEKMQ (reference sequence). CDR3 size: 12 residues. The CDR3 DNA reads as TGTGCCAGCAGCCACCTAGACATTGAGCAGTACTTC. Protein: CASSHLDIEQYF.

The J gene is TRBJ1-3, the V gene TRBV29-1; D is undetermined. The CDR3 is 14 residues long. V was trimmed by 3 bases and J by 4 bases, leaving 13 bases between them. Germline loops: CDR1 SQVTM, CDR2 ANQGSEA. The CDR3 loop is CSVEVPGSGNTIYF. The CDR3 DNA sequence: TGCAGCGTTGAGGTTCCCGGGAGCGGAAACACCATATATTTT.

This sequence joins TRBV20-1 and TRBJ1-2, with 8 bases lining up with TRBD1. Trimming removed 3 bases from V and 10 bases from J; junction bases left unmatched: 13. CDR3 length equals 14 residues. Germline assignment: CDR1 DFQATT and CDR2 SNEGSKA (reference sequence). CDR3 amino acids: CSASFSGTGPLYTF. Written as DNA, the CDR3 is TGCAGTGCTAGTTTCTCCGGGACAGGACCCCTCTACACCTTC.

The chain recombines TRBV19 with TRBJ1-5; 11 nucleotides align to TRBD1. The CDR3 contains 14 residues. Trimming took 10 bases from V and 1 from J; bases not matched to a gene: 3. Germline values: CDR1 LNHDA, CDR2 SQIVND (reference sequence). CDR3 sequence reads: CATWTGGSNQPQHF. Written as DNA, the CDR3 is TGTGCCACCTGGACAGGGGGCAGCAATCAGCCCCAGCATTTT. Supplemented by reference TRBV19 and TRBJ1-5, the full variable domain reads DGGITQSPKYLFRKEGQNVTLSCEQNLNHDAMYWYRQDPGQGLRLIYYSQIVNDFQKGDIAEGYSVSREKKESFPLTVTSAQKNPTAFYLCATWTGGSNQPQHFGDGTRLSIL.

The chain uses TRBV27 and TRBJ2-7, with D possibly being TRBD1 (7 bases). Germline V gene sequence: CDR1 MNHEY, CDR2 SMNVEV (reference sequence). Trimming stripped 3 bases from V and 2 bases from J, with 11 bases between. CDR3 size: 14 residues. CDR3 bases: TGTGCCAGCAGTTTGAGCAGGGGGGCCTACGAGCAGTACTTC. This sequence encodes CASSLSRGAYEQYF.

This clonotype appeared once. The chain links TRBV13 to TRBJ2-7; 9 bases line up with TRBD1. The CDR3 runs to 15 residues. Per germline, CDR1 PRHDT and CDR2 FYEKMQ (reference sequence). With V trimmed by 5 bases and J by 6 bases, 11 bases remained unmatched. The CDR3 bases are TGTGCCAGCAGCCCACAACAGGGGGCGGGTGGCGAGCAGTACTTC. This encodes CASSPQQGAGGEQYF.

This clonotype came up once. The chain joins TRBV4-1 to TRBJ2-7, with D possibly TRBD1 on 5 matching bases. V lost 1 base and J lost 5, with 6 bases in between. Germline V CDR1 and CDR2: MGHRA, YSYEKL. This CDR3 has 12 residues. The CDR3 is CASSQGRDEQYF. The CDR3 coding sequence is TGCGCCAGCAGCCAAGGCAGGGACGAGCAGTACTTC.

DNA of the CDR3: TGCAGCGTTGAAGAATGGCAGCCCGACTACAATGAGCAGTTCTTC. Protein: CSVEEWQPDYNEQFF. The chain combines TRBV29-1 with TRBJ2-1; D remains ambiguous. Per germline, CDR1 SQVTM and CDR2 ANQGSEA. The length of the CDR3 is 15 residues. Trimming left V 0 bases short and J 3 bases short, with 12 bases between.

This rearrangement joins TRBV7-9 to TRBJ2-7; weak D call: TRBD2 (6 bases). Per germline, CDR1 SEHNR and CDR2 FQNEAQ (reference sequence). Trimming took off 5 bases at V and 1 base at J, with 15 bases between the two ends. This CDR3 is 15 amino acids long. The CDR3 coding sequence is TGTGCCAGCAGCCCCCCGGGTGCGGGGTCCTACGAGCAGTACTTC. It encodes CASSPPGAGSYEQYF.

The genes are TRBV30 and TRBJ2-3, with TRBD2 identical over 11 bases. V shed 2 bases, J shed 2 bases, and the junction held 3 bases outside the gene matches. The CDR3 spans 15 residues. Germline V gene data show CDR1 as GTSNPN and CDR2 as SVGIG (reference sequence). The CDR3 loop is CAWSRTSGPTDTQYF. The CDR3 DNA reads TGTGCCTGGAGTAGGACTAGCGGGCCCACAGATACGCAGTATTTT.

The chain carries TRBV20-1 and TRBJ2-1; 8 bases fit TRBD1. V gave up 3 bases and J gave up 4 bases; unmatched junction bases: 8. The germline V gene has CDR1 DFQATT and CDR2 SNEGSKA (reference sequence). The CDR3 loop spans 15 amino acids. The CDR3 nucleotides are TGCAGTGCTAGCGGACCAGGGGGCGGATACAATGAGCAGTTCTTC. Residues: CSASGPGGGYNEQFF.

J is TRBJ1-6 and V is TRBV4-2; D perhaps matches TRBD1 (6 bases). Germline V gene lookup returns CDR1 LGHNA and CDR2 YNFKEQ. V was cut by 0 bases and J by 9 bases, with 12 bases left in between. This CDR3 comprises 15 residues. The CDR3 bases are TGTGCCAGCAGCCAAGATCAGGGGACGAGTTCACCCCTCCACTTT. Its protein product is CASSQDQGTSSPLHF.

The chain carries TRBV29-1 and TRBJ2-1; 7 bases map to TRBD2. Germline V lookup: CDR1 SQVTM, CDR2 ANQGSEA. The CDR3 runs 14 residues. With V trimmed by 8 bases and J by 3 bases, 10 bases remained unmatched. The CDR3, as DNA: TGCAGCCATAGCGCGGGGGAGAACTACAATGAGCAGTTCTTC. It translates to CSHSAGENYNEQFF.

V is TRBV9 and J is TRBJ2-4; D may match TRBD1 or TRBD2 (6 bases each). Trimming removed 3 bases at V and 0 bases at J, with 10 bases between. This CDR3 is built from 15 residues. Germline CDR1 reads SGDLS; CDR2 reads YYNGEE. CDR3 coding DNA: TGTGCCAGCAGCGAGGGGGGACTAGCCAAAAACATTCAGTACTTC. This encodes CASSEGGLAKNIQYF. Drawing the rest from reference TRBV9 and TRBJ2-4, the complete variable domain is DSGVTQTPKHLITATGQRVTLRCSPRSGDLSVYWYQQSLDQGLQFLIQYYNGEERAKGNILERFSAQQFPDLHSELNLSSLELGDSALYFCASSEGGLAKNIQYFGAGTRLSVL.

The gene calls are TRBV29-1 and TRBJ1-2, with D tentatively TRBD1 (6 bases). This CDR3 region has 15 residues. V lost 6 bases and J lost 1, with 18 bases in between. Germline CDR1 is SQVTM and CDR2 is ANQGSEA. In DNA, the CDR3 is TGCAGCGTGGTAGGAGGGGACACCTTTAACTATGGCTACACCTTC. The encoded protein is CSVVGGDTFNYGYTF.

This clonotype was recorded once. V gene TRBV12-5 combines with J gene TRBJ1-1; D uncertain. Trimming removed 5 bases at V and 2 bases at J, with 6 bases between. The CDR3 has 12 amino acids. Germline V gene lookup returns CDR1 LGHNT and CDR2 FRNRAP. The CDR3: CASGPSNTEAFF. The CDR3 DNA reads TGTGCTAGTGGTCCCTCTAACACTGAAGCTTTCTTT.

The CDR3 nucleotides are TGTGCCAGCAGTCTAGCCCCCATCCAAGAGACCCAGTACTTC. This translates into CASSLAPIQETQYF. The chain combines TRBV6-2 or TRBV6-3 with TRBJ2-5; D is possibly TRBD2 (5 bases). This CDR3 spans 14 amino acids. V was pared by 5 bases and J by 1 base, with 11 bases between. The germline V gene encodes CDR1 MNHEY and CDR2 SVGEGT.

This clonotype occurred once. The CDR3 loop is CSARKDRSSTGELFF. The CDR3 DNA reads as TGCAGTGCTAGAAAAGACAGGAGTTCCACCGGGGAGCTGTTTTTT. The V gene is TRBV20-1, the J gene TRBJ2-2; TRBD1 is a possible D gene (6 bases). V was clipped by 2 bases and J by 4 bases, with 14 bases between them. The V gene's germline CDR1 is DFQATT and CDR2 SNEGSKA (reference sequence). This CDR3 has 15 amino acids.

The chain carries TRBV29-1 and TRBJ2-7; 10 bases match TRBD1. With 6 bases clipped from V and 6 bases from J, the junction kept 2 bases outside the gene matches. Germline V CDR1 and CDR2: SQVTM, ANQGSEA. The CDR3 length is 11 residues. CDR3 nucleotides: TGCAGCGTCGGGACAGGGGCCGAGCAGTACTTC. Encoded protein: CSVGTGAEQYF.

The rearrangement links TRBV6-2 or TRBV6-3 to TRBJ2-1, with 8 nucleotides matching TRBD1. There are 12 residues in the CDR3. The junction had 4 bases not matched to a gene; V was cut back by 7 bases and J by 8 bases. Germline CDR1 and CDR2: MNHEY and SVGEGT. The DNA of the CDR3 is TGTGCCAGCACCCAGGGGGCCCATGAGCAGTTCTTC. It specifies CASTQGAHEQFF.

The chain is built from TRBV4-2 and TRBJ2-3; 13 positions agree with TRBD2. The CDR3 is 16 amino acids. J was trimmed by 4 bases and V by 1 base; bases with no gene match: 2. The germline CDR1 and CDR2 sequences are LGHNA and YNFKEQ. CDR3 nucleotides: TGTGCCAGCAGCCAAGCCGGGACTAGCGGGGCAGATACGCAGTATTTT. It specifies CASSQAGTSGADTQYF.

This chain joins TRBV3-1 and TRBJ2-7, with 8 bases fitting TRBD1. The length of the CDR3 is 15 residues. Germline lookup yields CDR1 LGHDT and CDR2 YNNKEL (reference sequence). Germline trimming cut 3 bases from V and 2 bases from J; bases unmatched to any gene: 6. CDR3 coding DNA: TGTGCCAGCAGCCAGGACGACAGGGGCACCTACGAGCAGTACTTC. Translation: CASSQDDRGTYEQYF.

The chain has TRBV5-6 and TRBJ2-1, with a possible D match to TRBD2 (5 bases). With 0 bases removed from V and 7 bases from J, the gap between germline ends came to 8 bases. Germline V lookup: CDR1 SGHDT, CDR2 YYEEEE. CDR3 length: 13 residues. The CDR3 protein is CASSLGTGNEQFF. The CDR3 DNA is TGTGCCAGCAGCTTGGGGACTGGGAATGAGCAGTTCTTC.

The V call is TRBV25-1, the J call TRBJ2-3, with no clear D. Trimming removed 10 bases from V and 0 bases from J, with 11 bases in between. Germline V gene lookup returns CDR1 MGHDK and CDR2 SYGVNS. The CDR3 has 13 amino acids. DNA of the CDR3: TGTGCCATCTTGAATACTAGCACAGATACGCAGTATTTT. Translation gives CAILNTSTDTQYF.

V usage is TRBV9 and J usage is TRBJ1-1; 7 bases match TRBD1. This CDR3 region has 15 residues. In germline, CDR1 is SGDLS, CDR2 YYNGEE. V lost 3 bases, J lost 7 bases, and 12 bases stayed unmatched. The CDR3 DNA is TGTGCCAGCAGCGCAGCGTACAGGGGATGGGATGAAGCTTTCTTT. It translates to CASSAAYRGWDEAFF.

The chain joins TRBV7-9 to TRBJ2-1, with D perhaps matching TRBD2 (5 bases). Germline CDR1 SEHNR, CDR2 FQNEAQ (reference sequence). This CDR3 is 15 amino acids long. Trimming left V 3 bases short and J 5 bases short, with 14 bases between. CDR3 amino acids: CASSLTAAGDNEQFF. For the CDR3, the DNA is TGTGCCAGCAGCTTGACGGCAGCCGGGGACAATGAGCAGTTCTTC.